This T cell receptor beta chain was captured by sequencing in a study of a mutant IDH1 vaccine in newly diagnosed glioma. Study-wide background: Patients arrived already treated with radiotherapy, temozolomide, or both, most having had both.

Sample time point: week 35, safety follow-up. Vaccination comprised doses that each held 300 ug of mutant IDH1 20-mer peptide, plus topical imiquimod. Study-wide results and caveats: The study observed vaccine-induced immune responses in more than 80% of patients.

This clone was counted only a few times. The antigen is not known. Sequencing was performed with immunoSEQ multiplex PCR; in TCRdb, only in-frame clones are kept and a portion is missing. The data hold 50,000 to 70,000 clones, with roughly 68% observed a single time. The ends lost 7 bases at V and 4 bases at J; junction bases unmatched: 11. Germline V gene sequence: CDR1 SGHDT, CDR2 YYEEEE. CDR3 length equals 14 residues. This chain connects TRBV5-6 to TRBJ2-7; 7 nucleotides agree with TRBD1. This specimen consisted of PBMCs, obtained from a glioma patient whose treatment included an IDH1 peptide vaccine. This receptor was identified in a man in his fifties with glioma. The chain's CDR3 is CASQNRGQIYEQYF. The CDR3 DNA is TGTGCCAGCCAAAACCGGGGACAGATTTACGAGCAGTACTTC. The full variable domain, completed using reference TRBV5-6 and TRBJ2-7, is DAGVTQSPTHLIKTRGQQVTLRCSPKSGHDTVSWYQQALGQGPQFIFQYYEEEERQRGNFPDRFSGHQFPNYSSELNVNALLLGDSALYLCASQNRGQIYEQYFGPGTRLTVT.